Listed below are T cell receptor beta chains from one sample, sequenced in a study of identical twins. TCRdb recomputed calls from the 5' RACE reads with MiXCR, one row per CDR3 protein. The data hold some 1,600,000 distinct CDR3 sequences, with 32% observed a single time. The sequencing input was cord blood. These TCRs come from a newborn girl in good health. The CDR3 runs from the conserved cysteine through the conserved F or W. Some rows mark clone size as missing; the rest say once, few, many or name a class of expanded clone.

length: 15; V: TRBV29-1; J: TRBJ2-1; size: many; CDR3: CSVEDRGGIGDEQFF
length: 15; V: TRBV24-1; J: TRBJ2-3; size: NA; CDR3: CATSLTSGDTDTQYF
length: 13; V: TRBV12-3/TRBV12-4; J: TRBJ1-2; size: NA; CDR3: CASSSSGLGGYTF
length: 11; V: TRBV29-1; J: TRBJ2-7; size: few; CDR3: CSGGQGYEQYF
length: 14; V: TRBV2; J: TRBJ2-5; size: NA; CDR3: CASRWTSAAETQYF
length: 14; V: TRBV20-1; J: TRBJ2-4; size: NA; CDR3: CSASDSLAKNIQYF
length: 14; V: TRBV29-1; J: TRBJ2-1; size: few; CDR3: CSVSRWGGDNEQFF
length: 14; V: TRBV20-1; J: TRBJ2-7; size: few; CDR3: CSASPGTLAYEQYF
length: 16; V: TRBV5-4; J: TRBJ2-3; size: few; CDR3: CASSTTGGISTDTQYF
length: 14; V: TRBV5-1; J: TRBJ2-1; size: few; CDR3: CASSAASPYNEQFF
length: 13; V: TRBV13; J: TRBJ2-7; size: NA; CDR3: CASSRTQTYEQYF
length: 14; V: TRBV6-5; J: TRBJ1-6; size: NA; CDR3: CACSYSGQYSPLHF
length: 15; V: TRBV30; J: TRBJ1-5; size: NA; CDR3: CAWSVQFNSNQPQHF
length: 15; V: TRBV11-2; J: TRBJ2-7; size: NA; CDR3: CASSLVRTGNHEQYF
length: 15; V: TRBV6-6; J: TRBJ2-6; size: many; CDR3: CASSLHLSGANVLTF
length: 17; V: TRBV28; J: TRBJ2-7; size: many; CDR3: CASSSGILAGGPYEQYF
length: 14; V: TRBV6-6; J: TRBJ2-7; size: NA; CDR3: CASNRDSAGYEQYF
length: 16; V: TRBV19; J: TRBJ2-1; size: NA; CDR3: CASSRLTGQGSDEQFF
length: 16; V: TRBV29-1; J: TRBJ1-1; size: few; CDR3: CSVSLHQSDRGGEAFF
length: 15; V: TRBV5-1; J: TRBJ2-1; size: NA; CDR3: CASSSTGLAGDEQFF
length: 14; V: TRBV20-1; J: TRBJ1-5; size: NA; CDR3: CSATGDGNNQPQHF
length: 13; V: TRBV19; J: TRBJ1-1; size: NA; CDR3: CASSIQGAIEAFF
length: 15; V: TRBV6-1; J: TRBJ1-2; size: few; CDR3: CASRPGTGVAYGYTF
length: 15; V: TRBV10-3; J: TRBJ2-5; size: NA; CDR3: CAISASGGLGETQYF
length: 15; V: TRBV9; J: TRBJ2-1; size: NA; CDR3: CASSGGGLAVYEQFF
length: 17; V: TRBV20-1; J: TRBJ1-5; size: NA; CDR3: CSAIDLDRSGSNQPQHF
length: 15; V: TRBV5-1; J: TRBJ2-1; size: many; CDR3: CASSLPGGPYNEQFF
length: 14; V: TRBV14; J: TRBJ1-2; size: NA; CDR3: CASSFGQRFYGYTF
length: 14; V: TRBV5-1; J: TRBJ2-7; size: many; CDR3: CASSLSLASYEQYF
length: 14; V: TRBV5-1; J: TRBJ2-7; size: many; CDR3: CASSLPGEVYEQYF
length: 13; V: TRBV7-2; J: TRBJ2-7; size: many; CDR3: CASSLERNYEQYF
length: 14; V: TRBV27; J: TRBJ2-7; size: NA; CDR3: CASRISGVHYEQYF